The clone carrying this T cell receptor beta chain was seen more than once but under ten times. From the PCR reads, TCRdb called clonotypes with MiXCR, one entry per CDR3 protein. The sample has several thousand distinct CDR3 sequences, roughly two fifths seen once; the top ten hold roughly 10%. The data are from a study of immune characterization of retroperitoneal liposarcoma. Trimming at V came to 6 bases and at J to 4 bases, leaving 6 bases not matched to a gene. Germline CDR1 MNHNS, CDR2 SASEGT. This CDR3 has 16 residues. The TCR sequence derives from a male donor with retroperitoneal liposarcoma. Input material: tumor tissue. The chain links TRBV6-1 to TRBJ2-1, with 13 positions matching TRBD2. For the CDR3, the DNA is TGTGCCAGCAGATTGATGACTAGCGGGGGGTACAATGAGCAGTTCTTC. Its protein is CASRLMTSGGYNEQFF.